The clone carrying this T cell receptor beta chain was picked up many times. Antigen unknown. Germline lookup yields CDR1 LGHDT and CDR2 YNNKEL (reference sequence). CDR3 length equals 13 residues. V was shortened by 0 bases and J by 12 bases, with 12 bases between the two germline ends. Extraction yielded at least 6 micrograms of total RNA per sample. Primers used in a second PCR of roughly 6 to 12 cycles were a sample-barcoded 5' primer and a J-beta primer mix. With 12 random nucleotides, a template-switch adaptor tagged each individual cDNA molecule. TCRdb fed the 5' RACE reads into MiXCR, producing one record per CDR3 protein. This sample has over 550,000 distinct CDR3 sequences, with about 28% found just once. The sample belongs to a study of blood T cells in healthy people across ages. Study findings and constraints: There were more naive CD4+ cells and higher diversity in long-lived donors than in aged donors. Total diversity from one million sequenced T cells was likely underestimated.

The sequence derives from a woman older than 75 in good health. Source material: blood. This rearrangement joins TRBV3-1 to TRBJ2-1; D might be TRBD2 (5 bases). The chain's CDR3 is CASSQENFRGQFF. In nucleotides, the CDR3 is TGTGCCAGCAGCCAAGAGAACTTCCGGGGGCAGTTCTTC.